Sequencing of this T cell receptor (beta chain) was carried out in a study of blood T cell repertoires in COVID-19. About the research overall: Italy, Spain and the United States were the sources of the convalescent and acute COVID-19 samples. PBMCs, B-cell-depleted T cells, or T cells provided the cDNA or gDNA that made up the material.

V shed 4 bases and J 7 bases; nucleotides not matched to a gene: 2. CDR1 is LGHDT and CDR2 is YNNKEL in the germline V gene (reference sequence). The CDR3 has 12 residues. Per the original data handling: Nucleated cell counts were estimated from reference gene primer amplification. Sequenced by immunoSEQ multiplex PCR; TCRdb stores in-frame clones only, minus some. D and trimming were read from the DNA, whereas the V and J calls and clone size are those reported in that table. The sample includes some 200,000 clones, around 83% of them seen just once. This receptor was obtained from a woman aged 40-49 years with acute or convalescent COVID-19. The specimen was peripheral blood. The chain carries TRBV3-1 (or the pseudogene TRBV3-2) and TRBJ1-1; 8 positions match TRBD1. DNA of the CDR3: TGTGCCAGCAGCCTCGGACAGGGTGAAGCTTTCTTT. This codes for CASSLGQGEAFF.